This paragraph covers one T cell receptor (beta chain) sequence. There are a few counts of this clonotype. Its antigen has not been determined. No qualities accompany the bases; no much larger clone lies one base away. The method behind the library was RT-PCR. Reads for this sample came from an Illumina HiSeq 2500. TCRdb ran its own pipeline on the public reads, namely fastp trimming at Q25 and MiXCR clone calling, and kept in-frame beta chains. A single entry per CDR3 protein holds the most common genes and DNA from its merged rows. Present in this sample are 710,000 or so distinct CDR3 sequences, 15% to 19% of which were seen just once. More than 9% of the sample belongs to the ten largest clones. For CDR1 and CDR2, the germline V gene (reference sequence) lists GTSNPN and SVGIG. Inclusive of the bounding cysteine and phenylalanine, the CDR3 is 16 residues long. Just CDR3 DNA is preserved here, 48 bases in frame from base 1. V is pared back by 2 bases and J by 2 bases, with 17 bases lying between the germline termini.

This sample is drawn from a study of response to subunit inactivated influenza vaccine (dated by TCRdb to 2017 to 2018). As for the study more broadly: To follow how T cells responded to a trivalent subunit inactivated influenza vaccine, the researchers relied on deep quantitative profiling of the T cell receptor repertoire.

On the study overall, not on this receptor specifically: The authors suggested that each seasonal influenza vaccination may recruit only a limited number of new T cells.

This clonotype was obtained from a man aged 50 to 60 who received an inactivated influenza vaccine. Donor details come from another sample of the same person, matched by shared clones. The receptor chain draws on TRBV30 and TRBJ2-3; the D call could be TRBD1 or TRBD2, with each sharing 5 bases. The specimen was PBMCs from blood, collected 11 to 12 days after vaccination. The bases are TGTGCCTGGAGTTCCGGGACGCGTGGCCTCACAGATACGCAGTATTTT. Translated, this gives CAWSSGTRGLTDTQYF. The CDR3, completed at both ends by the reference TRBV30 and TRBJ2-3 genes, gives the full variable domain SQTIHQWPATLVQPVGSPLSLECTVEGTSNPNLYWYRQAAGRGLQLLFYSVGIGQISSEVPQNLSASRPQDRQFILSSKKLLLSDSGFYLCAWSSGTRGLTDTQYFGPGTRLTVL.